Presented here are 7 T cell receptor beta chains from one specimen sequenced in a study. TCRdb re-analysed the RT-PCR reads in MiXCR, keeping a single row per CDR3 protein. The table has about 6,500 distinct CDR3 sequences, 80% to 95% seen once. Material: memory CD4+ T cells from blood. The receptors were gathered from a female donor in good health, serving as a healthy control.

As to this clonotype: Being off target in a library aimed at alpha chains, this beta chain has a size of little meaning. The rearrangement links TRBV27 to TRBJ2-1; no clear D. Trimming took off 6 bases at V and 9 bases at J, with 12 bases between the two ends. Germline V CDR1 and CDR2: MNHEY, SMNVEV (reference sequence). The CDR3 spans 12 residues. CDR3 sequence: CASREPPAEQFF. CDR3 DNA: TGTGCCAGCAGGGAACCCCCCGCTGAGCAGTTCTTC.

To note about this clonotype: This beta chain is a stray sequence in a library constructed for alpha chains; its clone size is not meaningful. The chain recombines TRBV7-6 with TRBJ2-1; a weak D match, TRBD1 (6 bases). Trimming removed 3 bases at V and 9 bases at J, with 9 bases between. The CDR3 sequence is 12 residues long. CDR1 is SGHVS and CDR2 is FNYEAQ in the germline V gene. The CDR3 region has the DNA TGTGCCAGCAGCTTGGCCAGGGGTGAGCAGTTCTTC. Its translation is CASSLARGEQFF. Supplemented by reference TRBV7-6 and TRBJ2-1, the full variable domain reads GAGVSQSPRYKVTKRGQDVALRCDPISGHVSLYWYRQALGQGPEFLTYFNYEAQQDKSGLPNDRFSAERPEGSISTLTIQRTEQRDSAMYRCASSLARGEQFFGPGTRLTVL.

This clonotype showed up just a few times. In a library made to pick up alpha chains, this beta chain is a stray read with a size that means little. The CDR3 bases are TGTGCCAGCAGTTACTCGATACGAGGACAGCCCCCCTCTGGGGCCAACGTCCTGACTTTC. This gives the protein CASSYSIRGQPPSGANVLTF. The rearrangement joins TRBV6-5 to TRBJ2-6; the D gene is possibly TRBD1 (6 bases). Trimming cost V 0 bases and J 0 bases, with 18 bases left between them. CDR1 is MNHEY, CDR2 SVGAGI, per germline. The CDR3 is 20 amino acids.

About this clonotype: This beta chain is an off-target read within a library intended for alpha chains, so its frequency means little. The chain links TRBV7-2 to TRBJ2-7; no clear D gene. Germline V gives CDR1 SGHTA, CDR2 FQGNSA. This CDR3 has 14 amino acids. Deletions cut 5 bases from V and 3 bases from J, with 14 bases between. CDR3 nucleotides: TGTGCCAGCAGCATCGGGCCTGAAAACTACGAGCAGTACTTC. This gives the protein CASSIGPENYEQYF.

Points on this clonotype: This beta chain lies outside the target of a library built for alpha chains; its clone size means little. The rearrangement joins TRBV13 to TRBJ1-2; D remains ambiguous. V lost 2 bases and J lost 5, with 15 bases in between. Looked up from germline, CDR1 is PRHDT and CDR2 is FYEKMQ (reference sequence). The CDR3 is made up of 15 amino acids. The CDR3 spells CASSLSLGIGYGYTF. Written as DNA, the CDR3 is TGTGCCAGCAGCTTATCTCTGGGGATCGGGTATGGCTACACCTTC. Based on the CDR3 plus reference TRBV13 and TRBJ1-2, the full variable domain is AAGVIQSPRHLIKEKRETATLKCYPIPRHDTVYWYQQGPGQDPQFLISFYEKMQSDKGSIPDRFSAQQFSDYHSELNMSSLELGDSALYFCASSLSLGIGYGYTFGSGTRLTVV.

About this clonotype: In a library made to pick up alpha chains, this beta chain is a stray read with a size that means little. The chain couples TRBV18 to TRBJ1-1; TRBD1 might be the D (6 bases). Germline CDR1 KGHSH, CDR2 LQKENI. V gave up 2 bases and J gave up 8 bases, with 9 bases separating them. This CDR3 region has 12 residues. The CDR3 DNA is TGTGCCAGCTCACCAAGGGGGGTGGAAGCTTTCTTT. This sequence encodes CASSPRGVEAFF.

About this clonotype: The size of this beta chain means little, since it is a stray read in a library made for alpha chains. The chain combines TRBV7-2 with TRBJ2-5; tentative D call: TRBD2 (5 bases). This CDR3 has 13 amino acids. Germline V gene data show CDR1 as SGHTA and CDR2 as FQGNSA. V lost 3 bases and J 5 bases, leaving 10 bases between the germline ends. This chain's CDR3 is CASSFGGVETQYF. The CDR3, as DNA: TGTGCCAGCAGCTTCGGAGGAGTCGAGACCCAGTACTTC.